This TCR beta chain emerged from a study of shared clonotypes between healthy human individuals. An approximately 220 ng quantity of DNA, 30,000 to 35,000 T cell genomes, went into the sorted-subset replicate PCRs. Profiled with immunoSEQ multiplex PCR; TCRdb holds only in-frame clones, not every one. Of approximately 1,500,000 clones listed, 95% to 97% are singletons. The split of CD4+ cells yielded CD45RA+ naive and CD45RA-negative memory subsets. Germline CDR1 is SGHNT and CDR2 is YYREEE (reference sequence). V was shortened by 4 bases and J by 4 bases, with 11 bases between the two germline ends. This CDR3 comprises 13 residues. The table lists this clone with a count of one. Other DNA sequences in this specimen translate into the identical CDR3.

This chain connects TRBV5-4 to TRBJ2-5, with D possibly being TRBD1 or TRBD2 (6 bases each). This sequence originates from a man aged 30 to 45 in good health. The sample taken for sequencing was naive CD4+ T cells sorted from blood. Regarding subset: CD45RA+ positively selected. The DNA of the CDR3 is TGTGCCAGCAGCCTTGAGGGGGGAGAGACCCAGTACTTC. Its protein is CASSLEGGETQYF.